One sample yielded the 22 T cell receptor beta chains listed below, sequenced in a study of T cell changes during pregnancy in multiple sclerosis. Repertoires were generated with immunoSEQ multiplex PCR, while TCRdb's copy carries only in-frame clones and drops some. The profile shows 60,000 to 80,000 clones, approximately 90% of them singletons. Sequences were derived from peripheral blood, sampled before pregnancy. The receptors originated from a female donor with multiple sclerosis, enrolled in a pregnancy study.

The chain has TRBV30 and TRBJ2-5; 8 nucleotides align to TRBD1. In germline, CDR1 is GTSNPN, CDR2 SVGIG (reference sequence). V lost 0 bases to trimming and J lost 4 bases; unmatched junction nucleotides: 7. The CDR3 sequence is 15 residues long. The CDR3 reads CAWSVSGQGAETQYF. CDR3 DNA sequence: TGTGCCTGGAGTGTATCTGGACAGGGAGCAGAGACCCAGTACTTC.

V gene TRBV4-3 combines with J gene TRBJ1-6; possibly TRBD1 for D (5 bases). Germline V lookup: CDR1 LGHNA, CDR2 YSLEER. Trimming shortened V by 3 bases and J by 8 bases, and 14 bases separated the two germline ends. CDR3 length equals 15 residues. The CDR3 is CASSQLGGRDSPLHF. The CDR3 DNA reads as TGCGCCAGCAGCCAGTTGGGGGGGAGGGATTCACCCCTCCACTTT.

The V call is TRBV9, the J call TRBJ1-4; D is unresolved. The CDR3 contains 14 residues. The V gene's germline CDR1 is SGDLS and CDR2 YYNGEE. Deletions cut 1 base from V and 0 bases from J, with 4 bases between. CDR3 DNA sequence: TGTGCCAGCAGCGTATCTTCAACTAATGAAAAACTGTTTTTT. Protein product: CASSVSSTNEKLFF.

The CDR3 loop reads CATNRGSRQDIGGYTF. The CDR3 nucleotides are TGTGCCACGAACAGGGGCTCCCGTCAAGATATCGGGGGCTACACCTTC. The V call is TRBV10-3, the J call TRBJ1-2; 7 nucleotides match TRBD1. Trimming cost V 10 bases and J 8 bases; bases outside gene matches: 22. The CDR3 contains 16 residues. In germline, CDR1 is ENHRY, CDR2 SYGVKD.

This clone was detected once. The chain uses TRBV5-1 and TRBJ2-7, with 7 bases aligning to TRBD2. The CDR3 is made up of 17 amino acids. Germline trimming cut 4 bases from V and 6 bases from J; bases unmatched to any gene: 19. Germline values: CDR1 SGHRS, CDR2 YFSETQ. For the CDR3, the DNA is TGCGCCAGCAGCGGTACTAGCTCGGGAGGTATGTGGAGCGAGCAGTACTTC. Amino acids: CASSGTSSGGMWSEQYF.

The CDR3 bases are TGTGCCAGTAGTCTGGCCGGGTACCAAGAGACCCAGTACTTC. Its translation: CASSLAGYQETQYF. The chain links TRBV19 to TRBJ2-5; D remains ambiguous. Between the trimmed V and J ends, which lost 5 bases and 0 bases, there was a span of 10 bases. The germline V gene has CDR1 LNHDA and CDR2 SQIVND (reference sequence). This CDR3 contains 14 residues.

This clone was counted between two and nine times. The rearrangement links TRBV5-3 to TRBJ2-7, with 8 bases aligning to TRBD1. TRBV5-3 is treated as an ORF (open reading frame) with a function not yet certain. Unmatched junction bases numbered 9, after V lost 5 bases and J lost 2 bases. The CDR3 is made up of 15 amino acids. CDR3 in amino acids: CARRLGQGMTYEQYF. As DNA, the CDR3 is TGTGCCAGAAGACTCGGACAGGGAATGACCTACGAGCAGTACTTC.

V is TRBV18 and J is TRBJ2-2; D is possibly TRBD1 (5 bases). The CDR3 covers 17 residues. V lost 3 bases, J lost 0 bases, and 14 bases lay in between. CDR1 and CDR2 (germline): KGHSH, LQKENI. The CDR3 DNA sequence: TGTGCCAGCTCACCCCCGGGCAGGGATTCGAACACCGGGGAGCTGTTTTTT. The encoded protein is CASSPPGRDSNTGELFF.

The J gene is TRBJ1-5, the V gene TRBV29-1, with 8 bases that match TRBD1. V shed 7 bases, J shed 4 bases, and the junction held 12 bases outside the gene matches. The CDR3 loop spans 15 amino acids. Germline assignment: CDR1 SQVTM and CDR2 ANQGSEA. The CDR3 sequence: CSAKTGGGLNQPQHF. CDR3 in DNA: TGCAGCGCCAAAACAGGGGGGGGCTTAAATCAGCCCCAGCATTTT.

The CDR3 nucleotides are TGTGCCAGCTCCGACAGGGAAGGCTATGGCTACACCTTC. It translates to CASSDREGYGYTF. The chain employs TRBV18 and TRBJ1-2; 7 nucleotides match TRBD1. V was pared by 6 bases and J by 4 bases, with 5 bases of the junction left unmatched. CDR3 length equals 13 residues. Per the germline V gene, CDR1 is KGHSH and CDR2 is LQKENI.

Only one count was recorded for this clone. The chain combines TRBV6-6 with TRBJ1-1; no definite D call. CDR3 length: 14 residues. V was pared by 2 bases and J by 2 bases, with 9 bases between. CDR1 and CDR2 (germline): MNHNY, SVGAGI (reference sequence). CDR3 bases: TGTGCCAGCAGTTACGAACACAGTAACACTGAAGCTTTCTTT. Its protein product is CASSYEHSNTEAFF.

CDR3 sequence reads: CAWAEGGRAEKLFF. CDR3 nucleotide sequence: TGTGCCTGGGCGGAAGGGGGGAGGGCCGAAAAACTGTTTTTT. V and J are TRBV30 and TRBJ1-4, with D possibly TRBD1 on 6 matching bases. Germline CDR1 is GTSNPN and CDR2 is SVGIG (reference sequence). The CDR3 runs to 14 residues. Trimming removed 5 bases at V and 8 bases at J, with 18 bases between.

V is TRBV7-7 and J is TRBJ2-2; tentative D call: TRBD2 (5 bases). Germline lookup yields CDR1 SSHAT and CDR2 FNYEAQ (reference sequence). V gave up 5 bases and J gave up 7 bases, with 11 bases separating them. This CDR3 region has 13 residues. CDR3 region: CASSRGAVGELFF. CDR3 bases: TGTGCCAGCAGCCGGGGAGCGGTCGGGGAGCTGTTTTTT.

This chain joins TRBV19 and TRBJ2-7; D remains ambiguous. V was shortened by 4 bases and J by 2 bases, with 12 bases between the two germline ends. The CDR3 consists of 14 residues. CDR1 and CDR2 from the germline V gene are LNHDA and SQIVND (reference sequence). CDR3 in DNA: TGTGCCAGTAGTAAACCTTCACAAACCTACGAGCAGTACTTC. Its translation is CASSKPSQTYEQYF.

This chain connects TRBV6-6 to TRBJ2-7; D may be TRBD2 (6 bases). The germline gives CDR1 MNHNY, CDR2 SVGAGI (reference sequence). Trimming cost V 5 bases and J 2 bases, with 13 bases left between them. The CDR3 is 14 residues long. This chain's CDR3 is CASSTRDFAYEQYF. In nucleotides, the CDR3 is TGTGCCAGCAGTACCCGGGACTTTGCCTACGAGCAGTACTTC.

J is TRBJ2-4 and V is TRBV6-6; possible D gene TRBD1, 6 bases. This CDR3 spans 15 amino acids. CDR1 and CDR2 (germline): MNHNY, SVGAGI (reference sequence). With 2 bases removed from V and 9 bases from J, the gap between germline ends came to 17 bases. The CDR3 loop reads CASSYTQGGISIQYF. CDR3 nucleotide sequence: TGTGCCAGCAGTTACACACAGGGTGGAATTTCCATTCAGTACTTC.

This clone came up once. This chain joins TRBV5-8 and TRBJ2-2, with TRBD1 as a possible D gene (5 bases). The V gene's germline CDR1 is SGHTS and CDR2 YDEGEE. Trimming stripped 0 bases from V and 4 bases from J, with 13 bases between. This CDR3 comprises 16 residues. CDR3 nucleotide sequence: TGTGCCAGCAGCTTGGAAGGGGTTCGTTTCACCGGGGAGCTGTTTTTT. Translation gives CASSLEGVRFTGELFF.

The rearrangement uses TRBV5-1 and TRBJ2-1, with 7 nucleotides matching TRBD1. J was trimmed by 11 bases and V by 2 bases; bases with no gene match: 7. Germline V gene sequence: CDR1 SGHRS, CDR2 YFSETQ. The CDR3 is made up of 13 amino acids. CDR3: CASSFSNRGQQFF. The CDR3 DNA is TGCGCCAGCAGCTTTAGTAACAGGGGTCAGCAGTTCTTC. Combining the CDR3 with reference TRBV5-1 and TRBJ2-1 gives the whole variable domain KAGVTQTPRYLIKTRGQQVTLSCSPISGHRSVSWYQQTPGQGLQFLFEYFSETQRNKGNFPGRFSGRQFSNSRSEMNVSTLELGDSALYLCASSFSNRGQQFFGPGTRLTVL.

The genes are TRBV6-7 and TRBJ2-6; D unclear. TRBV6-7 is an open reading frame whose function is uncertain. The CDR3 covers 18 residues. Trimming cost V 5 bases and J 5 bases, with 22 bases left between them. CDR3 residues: CASSRYQRLQSRANVLTF. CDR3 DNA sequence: TGTGCCAGCAGTAGGTACCAGCGTTTACAAAGTCGGGCCAACGTCCTGACTTTC.

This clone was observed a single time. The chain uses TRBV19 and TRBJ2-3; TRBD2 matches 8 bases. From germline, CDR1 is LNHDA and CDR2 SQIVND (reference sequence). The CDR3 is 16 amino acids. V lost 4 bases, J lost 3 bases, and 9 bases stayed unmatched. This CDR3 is CASSTPTGGRTDTQYF. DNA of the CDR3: TGTGCCAGTAGTACCCCGACGGGGGGGAGGACAGATACGCAGTATTTT.

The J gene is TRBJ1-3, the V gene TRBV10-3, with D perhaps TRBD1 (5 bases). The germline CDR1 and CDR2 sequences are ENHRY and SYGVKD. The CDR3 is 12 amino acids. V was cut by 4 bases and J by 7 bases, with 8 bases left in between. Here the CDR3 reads CAISVGRNTIYF. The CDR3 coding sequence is TGTGCCATCAGTGTGGGGCGTAACACCATATATTTT.

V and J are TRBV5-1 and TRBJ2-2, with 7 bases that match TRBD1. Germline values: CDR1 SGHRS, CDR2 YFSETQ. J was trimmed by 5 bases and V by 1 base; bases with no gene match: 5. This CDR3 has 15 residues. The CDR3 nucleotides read TGCGCCAGCAGCTTGCAGGGACAGAAGACCGGGGAGCTGTTTTTT. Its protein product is CASSLQGQKTGELFF.